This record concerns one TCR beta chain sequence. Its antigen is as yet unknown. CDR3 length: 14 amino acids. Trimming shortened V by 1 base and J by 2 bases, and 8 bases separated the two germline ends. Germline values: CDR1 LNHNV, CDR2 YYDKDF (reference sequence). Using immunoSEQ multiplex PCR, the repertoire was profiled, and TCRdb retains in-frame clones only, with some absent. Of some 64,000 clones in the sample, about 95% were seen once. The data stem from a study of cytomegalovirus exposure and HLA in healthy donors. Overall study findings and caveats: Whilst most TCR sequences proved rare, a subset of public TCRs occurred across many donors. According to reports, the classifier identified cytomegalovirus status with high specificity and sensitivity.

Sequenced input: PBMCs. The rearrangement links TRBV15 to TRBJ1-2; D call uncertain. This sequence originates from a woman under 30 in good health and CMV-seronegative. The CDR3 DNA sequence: TGTGCCACCAGCAGAGGGGGAGGCAACTATGGCTACACCTTC. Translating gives CATSRGGGNYGYTF.